This T cell receptor beta chain was sequenced during a study of identical twins. Between the trimmed V and J ends, which lost 8 bases and 6 bases, there was a span of 20 bases. Germline V gene sequence: CDR1 SEHNR, CDR2 FQNEAQ (reference sequence). CDR3 length: 14 amino acids. TCRdb redid the calling of the 5' RACE reads with MiXCR, one entry per CDR3 protein. Of 430,000 or so distinct CDR3 sequences listed, 20% to 25% are singletons. These same records also appear under a second study, on T cells expressing NK-cell markers. In that study: TCR beta repertoires came from sorted CD3+CD56+NKG2C+, CD3+CD56+NKG2C- and CD3+CD56-NKG2C+ T cells. Over 5 donors had dominant NKG2C+ clonotypes that comprised roughly 1.0-8% of their CD8+ T cells.

Sequenced sample: CD4+ T cells sorted from blood. The clonotype originates from a woman between 18 and 30 years old in good health. The J gene is TRBJ2-7, the V gene TRBV7-9, with D possibly matching TRBD2 (6 bases). CDR3 sequence reads: CASVRDSEFGEQYF. The CDR3 nucleotides read TGTGCCAGCGTGCGGGACTCAGAATTTGGCGAGCAGTACTTC.